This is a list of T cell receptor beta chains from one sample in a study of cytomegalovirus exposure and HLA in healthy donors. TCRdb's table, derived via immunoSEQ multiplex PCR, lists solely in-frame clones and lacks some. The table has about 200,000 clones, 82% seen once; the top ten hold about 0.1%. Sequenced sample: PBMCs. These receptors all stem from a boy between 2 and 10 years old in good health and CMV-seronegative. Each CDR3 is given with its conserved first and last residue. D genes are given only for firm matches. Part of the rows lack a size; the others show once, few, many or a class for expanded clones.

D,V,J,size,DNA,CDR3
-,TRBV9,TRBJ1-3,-,TGTGCTAGCAGCGTACATCCAGGTAGTGTTGGCGCCTCTGGAAACACCATATATTTT,CASSVHPGSVGASGNTIYF
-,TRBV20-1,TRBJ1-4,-,TGCAGTGCTGGGGCGAGGGAAAAACTGTTTTTT,CSAGAREKLFF
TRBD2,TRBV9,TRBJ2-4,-,TGTGCCAGCAGCCCGGGACTAGCGGGGGGCTGGACCAAAAACATTCAGTACTTC,CASSPGLAGGWTKNIQYF
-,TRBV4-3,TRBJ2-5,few,TGCGCCAGCAGCCAAGACACGGGTAACCAAGAGACCCAGTACTTC,CASSQDTGNQETQYF
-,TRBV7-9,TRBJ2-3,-,TGTGCCAGCAGCTTACGGTCTGTTCGCACAGATACGCAGTATTTT,CASSLRSVRTDTQYF
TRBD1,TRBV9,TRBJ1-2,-,TGTGCCAGCAGCTCCCAATTGACAGGGAACTATGGCTACACCTTC,CASSSQLTGNYGYTF
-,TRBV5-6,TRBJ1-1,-,TGTGCCAGCAGCCTGGGATCGGGGGGTGAAGCTTTCTTT,CASSLGSGGEAFF
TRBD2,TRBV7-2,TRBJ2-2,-,TGTGCCAGCAGCGCGGGACTAGCGGGGAGAAACACCGGGGAGCTGTTTTTT,CASSAGLAGRNTGELFF
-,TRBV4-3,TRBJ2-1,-,TGCGCCAGCAGCCCCAAGACAGGGACTCTTTACAATGAGCAGTTCTTC,CASSPKTGTLYNEQFF
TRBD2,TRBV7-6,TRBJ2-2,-,TGTGCCAGCACCCGCGGACTAGCGGGGGGGTTGAGTAACACCGGGGAGCTGTTTTTT,CASTRGLAGGLSNTGELFF
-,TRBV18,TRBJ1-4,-,TGTGCCAGCTCACCACCGCACGGTGAAAAACTGTTTTTT,CASSPPHGEKLFF
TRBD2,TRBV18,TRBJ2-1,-,TGTGCCAGCTCACCCTCTAGCGGGGGGCACAATGAGCAGTTCTTC,CASSPSSGGHNEQFF
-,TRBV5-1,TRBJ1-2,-,TGCGCCAGCAGCTATCAGGGTGGGGCGAATGGCTACACCTTC,CASSYQGGANGYTF
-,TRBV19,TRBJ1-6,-,TGTGCCAGTAGTCACCTCCCCAGGGGTGCTAATTCACCCCTCCACTTT,CASSHLPRGANSPLHF
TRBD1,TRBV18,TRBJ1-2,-,TGTGCCAGCTCATCGAATTCGCCGGGACAGGGCTACTATGGCTACACCTTC,CASSSNSPGQGYYGYTF
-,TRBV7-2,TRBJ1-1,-,TGTGCCAGCAGCTTAATAGTGAACACTGAAGCTTTCTTT,CASSLIVNTEAFF
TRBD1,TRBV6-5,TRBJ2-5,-,TGTGCCAGCAGTTGGGGGGACAGGGTGTTAGAGACCCAGTACTTC,CASSWGDRVLETQYF
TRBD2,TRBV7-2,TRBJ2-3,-,TGTGCCAGCAGCTCCTCCTTAGCGGGGGGGCCTGTGTATACGCAGTATTTT,CASSSSLAGGPVYTQYF
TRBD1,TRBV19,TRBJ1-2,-,TGTGCCAGTCAGGACGGGACAGGGAATGGCTACACCTTC,CASQDGTGNGYTF
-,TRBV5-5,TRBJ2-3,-,TGTGCCAGCAGCCCCGGGTGGCGGGATACGCAGTATTTT,CASSPGWRDTQYF
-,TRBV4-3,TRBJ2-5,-,TGCGCCAGCAGCCAAGATTCGAGGGGGGGGTACCAAGAGACCCAGTACTTC,CASSQDSRGGYQETQYF
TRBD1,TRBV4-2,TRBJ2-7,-,TGTGCCAGCAGCCGGGGGCGGGGACAGGGGTCTGAAAATCGGTACTTC,CASSRGRGQGSENRYF
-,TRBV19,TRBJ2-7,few,TGTGCCAGTAGTATTATGGCGGAGCCTCACTACGAGCAGTACTTC,CASSIMAEPHYEQYF
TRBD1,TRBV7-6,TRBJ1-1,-,TGTGCCAGCAGCCCCTGGTCGGGGACAGCGAACACTGAAGCTTTCTTT,CASSPWSGTANTEAFF
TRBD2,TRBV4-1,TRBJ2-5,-,TGCGCCAGCAGCCAAGATAGTGCGGGGGTACAGAGAGAGACCCAGTACTTC,CASSQDSAGVQRETQYF
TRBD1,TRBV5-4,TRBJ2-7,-,TGTGCCAGCAGATTATGGGGACAGGCTGACGACCAGTACTTC,CASRLWGQADDQYF
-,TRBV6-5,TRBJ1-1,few,TGTGCCAGCAGTTACTCGATTACGGGAACTGAAGCTTTCTTT,CASSYSITGTEAFF
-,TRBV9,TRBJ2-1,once,TGTGCCAGCAGCGCCGCTCCGGGAACATACAATGAGCAGTTCTTC,CASSAAPGTYNEQFF
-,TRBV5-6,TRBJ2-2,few,TGTGCCAGCAGCTTGCTTGCGGGGGCTACGAACACCGGGGAGCTGTTTTTT,CASSLLAGATNTGELFF
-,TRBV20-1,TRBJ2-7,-,TGCAGTGCCCGTCGGGACATCGAGCAGTACTTC,CSARRDIEQYF
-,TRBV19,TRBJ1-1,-,TGTGCCAGTACAGGCACTGAAGCTTTCTTT,CASTGTEAFF
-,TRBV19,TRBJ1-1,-,TGTGCCAGTAGTATTCGTCACAGGGTGAACACTGAAGCTTTCTTT,CASSIRHRVNTEAFF
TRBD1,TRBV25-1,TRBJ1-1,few,TGTGCCAGCAGTGACCTAGGACAGGGAAATACTGAAGCTTTCTTT,CASSDLGQGNTEAFF
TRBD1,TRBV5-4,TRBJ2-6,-,TGTGCCAGCAGCTCATACAGGGGGTCGCCGCTCTCTGGGGCCAACGTCCTGACTTTC,CASSSYRGSPLSGANVLTF
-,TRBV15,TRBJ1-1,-,TGTGCCACCAGCAGAGATCTGGACATCCCGGCTTTCTTT,CATSRDLDIPAFF
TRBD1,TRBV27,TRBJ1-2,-,TGTGCCAGCAGTTCGGGGACAGGGGGGTTTTTCTATGGCTACACCTTC,CASSSGTGGFFYGYTF
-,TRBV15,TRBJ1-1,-,TGTGCCACCAGCAGAGGACGCGTAGGGGACACTGAAGCTTTCTTT,CATSRGRVGDTEAFF
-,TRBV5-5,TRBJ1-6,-,TGTGCCAGCAGCTTGGTACCAGGGAGGTCACCCCTCCACTTT,CASSLVPGRSPLHF
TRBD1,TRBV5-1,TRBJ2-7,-,TGCGCCAGCAGCACCGGGACAGGTCTACTAGAGCAGTACTTC,CASSTGTGLLEQYF
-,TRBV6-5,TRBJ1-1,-,TGTGCCAGCAGTTACTCGGGCAGGGGGAACACTGAAGCTTTCTTT,CASSYSGRGNTEAFF
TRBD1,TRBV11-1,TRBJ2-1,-,TGTGCCAGCAGCTTTAGGAGGACAGGGGAAAATGAGCAGTTCTTC,CASSFRRTGENEQFF
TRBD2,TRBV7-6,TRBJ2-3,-,TGTGCCAGCAGCCCCCTAGCGGGGGGTGACGCTACGCAGTATTTT,CASSPLAGGDATQYF
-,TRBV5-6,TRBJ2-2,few,TGTGCCAGCAGACAGGAGCTGGGCGGGGAGCTGTTTTTT,CASRQELGGELFF
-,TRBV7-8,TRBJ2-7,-,TGTGCCAGCAGCTTGGGCGCGAGGGTCTACGAGCAGTACTTC,CASSLGARVYEQYF
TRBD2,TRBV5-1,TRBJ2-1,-,TGCGCCAGCAGCTTGGAGGGCGGGGGCTACAATGAGCAGTTCTTC,CASSLEGGGYNEQFF
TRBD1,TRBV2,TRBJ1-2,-,TGTGCCAGCAGGAAAACCTGGGGGACAGGGGTTAACTATGGCTACACCTTC,CASRKTWGTGVNYGYTF
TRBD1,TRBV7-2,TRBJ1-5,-,TGTGCCAGCAGTTTCGACAGGGTCCAGCCCCAGCATTTT,CASSFDRVQPQHF
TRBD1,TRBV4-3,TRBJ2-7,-,TGCGCCAGCAGCCAAGGGACAGGGGACGAGCAGTACTTC,CASSQGTGDEQYF
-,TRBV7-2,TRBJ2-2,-,TGTGCCAGCAGTCGTCGGGGGGCCCGTAACACCGGGGAGCTGTTTTTT,CASSRRGARNTGELFF
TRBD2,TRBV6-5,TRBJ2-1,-,TGTGCCAGCAGGCCGAGCGGGGGGGCCTACAATGAGCAGTTCTTC,CASRPSGGAYNEQFF
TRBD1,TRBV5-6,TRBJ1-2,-,TGTGCCAGCAGCCCCCGATTTGGACAGGGGGCAGGAGGCTACACCTTC,CASSPRFGQGAGGYTF
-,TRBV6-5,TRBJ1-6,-,TGTGCCACCTCTCGGGACTTCTATAATTCACCCCTCCACTTT,CATSRDFYNSPLHF
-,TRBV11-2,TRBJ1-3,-,TGTGCCAGCAGCTTAGTGTTGGAGGACACCATATATTTT,CASSLVLEDTIYF